Detailed here is one TCR beta chain. Assay used: immunoSEQ multiplex PCR; TCRdb lists only in-frame clones, some missing. The repertoire holds fewer than 110,000 clones, 85% to 90% seen once, with 5% to 7.5% in the top ten. This entry belongs to a study of PD-1 blockade in classical Hodgkin lymphoma. Germline V CDR1 and CDR2: KGHSH, LQKENI. V lost 5 bases and J 2 bases, leaving 5 bases between the germline ends. CDR3 size: 12 residues. Each and every patient relapsed after autologous stem cell transplantation, and patients got differing brentuximab vedotin exposure. This clonotype originated in a human donor with classical Hodgkin lymphoma. Sequencing used peripheral blood mononuclear cells (PBMCs), obtained before the second cycle of nivolumab. J is TRBJ2-3 and V is TRBV18; no clear D. The CDR3 loop reads CASSGYTDTQYF. CDR3 nucleotides: TGTGCCAGCTCAGGATACACAGATACGCAGTATTTT.